The TCR beta chain described here comes from a study of response to subunit inactivated influenza vaccine. Findings of the study overall: A suggestion made by the authors is that each seasonal influenza vaccination recruits few new T cells.

With respect to this clonotype: Antigen: not known.

TCRdb reprocessed the RT-PCR reads via MiXCR and lists one record per CDR3 protein. The table lists hundreds of thousands of distinct CDR3 sequences, approximately 7.7% of them singletons. The V gene end was trimmed by 0 bases and the J gene end by 4 bases; junction bases not matched to a gene: 0. The CDR3 is 14 residues long. Germline V CDR1 and CDR2: LGHNA, YNFKEQ. Sequences were derived from PBMCs from blood, sampled less than 30 months after vaccination. This TCR was recovered from a man in his fifties or sixties who received an inactivated influenza vaccine. The chain is built from TRBV4-2 and TRBJ2-3, with 8 positions matching TRBD2. The CDR3 DNA sequence: TGTGCCAGCAGCCAAGAGCGGGGGGCAGATACGCAGTATTTT. This gives the protein CASSQERGADTQYF.